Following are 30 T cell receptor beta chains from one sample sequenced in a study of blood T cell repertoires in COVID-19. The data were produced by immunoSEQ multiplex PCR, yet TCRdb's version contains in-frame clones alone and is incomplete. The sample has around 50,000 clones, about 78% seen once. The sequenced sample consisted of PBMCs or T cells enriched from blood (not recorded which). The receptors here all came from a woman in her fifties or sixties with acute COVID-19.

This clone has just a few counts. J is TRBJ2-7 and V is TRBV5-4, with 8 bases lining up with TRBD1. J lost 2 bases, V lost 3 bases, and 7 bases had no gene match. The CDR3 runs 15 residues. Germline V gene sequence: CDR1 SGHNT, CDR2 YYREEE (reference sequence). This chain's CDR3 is CASSSLGTGTYEQYF. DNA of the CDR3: TGTGCCAGCAGCTCGCTAGGGACAGGAACCTACGAGCAGTACTTC.

The CDR3 coding sequence is TGTGCCAGCAGCTTCAGGGACAGCTACGAGCAGTACTTC. It codes for CASSFRDSYEQYF. V usage is TRBV7-2 and J usage is TRBJ2-7; the match to TRBD1 covers 7 bases. CDR1 is SGHTA and CDR2 is FQGNSA in the germline V gene. The J segment lost 3 bases and the V segment lost 3 bases, leaving 2 bases of the junction unmatched. This CDR3 has 13 amino acids.

CDR3 sequence reads: CAWTAGTFNYGYTF. In DNA form, the CDR3 reads TGTGCCTGGACGGCGGGGACCTTTAACTATGGCTACACCTTC. This chain uses TRBV30 with TRBJ1-2; D might be TRBD1 (5 bases). Germline CDR1 is GTSNPN and CDR2 is SVGIG (reference sequence). The CDR3 covers 14 residues. Trimming left V 4 bases short and J 1 base short, with 13 bases between.

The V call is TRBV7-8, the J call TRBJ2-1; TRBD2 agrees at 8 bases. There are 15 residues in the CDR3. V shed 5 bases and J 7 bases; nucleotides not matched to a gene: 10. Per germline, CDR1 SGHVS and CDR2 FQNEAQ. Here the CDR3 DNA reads TGTGCCAGCAGCGATCGGGAGGGGGTAGGAAATGAGCAGTTCTTC. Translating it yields CASSDREGVGNEQFF. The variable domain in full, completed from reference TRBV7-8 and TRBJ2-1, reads GAGVSQSPRYKVAKRGQDVALRCDPISGHVSLFWYQQALGQGPEFLTYFQNEAQLDKSGLPSDRFFAERPEGSVSTLKIQRTQQEDSAVYLCASSDREGVGNEQFFGPGTRLTVL.

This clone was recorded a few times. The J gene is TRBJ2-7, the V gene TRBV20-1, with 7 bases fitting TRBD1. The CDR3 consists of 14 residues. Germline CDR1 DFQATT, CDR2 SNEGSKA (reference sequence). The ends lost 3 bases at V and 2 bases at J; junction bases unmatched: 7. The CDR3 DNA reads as TGCAGTGCTAGTAGCTGGACAGGCACCTACGAGCAGTACTTC. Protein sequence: CSASSWTGTYEQYF.

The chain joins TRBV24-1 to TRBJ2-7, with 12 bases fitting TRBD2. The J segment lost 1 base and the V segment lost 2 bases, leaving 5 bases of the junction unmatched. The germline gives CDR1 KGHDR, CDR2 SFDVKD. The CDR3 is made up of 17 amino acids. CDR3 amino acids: CATSDSSGTSGSYEQYF. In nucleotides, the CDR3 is TGTGCCACCAGTGATTCGTCCGGGACTAGCGGGTCCTACGAGCAGTACTTC.

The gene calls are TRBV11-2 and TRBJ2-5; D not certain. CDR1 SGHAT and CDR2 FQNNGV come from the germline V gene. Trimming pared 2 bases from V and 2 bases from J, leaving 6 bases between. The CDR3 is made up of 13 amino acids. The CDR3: CASSLNFQETQYF. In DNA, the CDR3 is TGTGCCAGCAGCTTAAACTTTCAAGAGACCCAGTACTTC.

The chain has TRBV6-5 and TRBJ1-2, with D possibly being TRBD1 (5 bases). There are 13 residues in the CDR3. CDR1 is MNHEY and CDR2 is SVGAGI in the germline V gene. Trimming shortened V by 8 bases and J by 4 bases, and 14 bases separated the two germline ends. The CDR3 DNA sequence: TGTGCCAGCCTCCGGGGGGGGAGCTATGGCTACACCTTC. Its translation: CASLRGGSYGYTF.

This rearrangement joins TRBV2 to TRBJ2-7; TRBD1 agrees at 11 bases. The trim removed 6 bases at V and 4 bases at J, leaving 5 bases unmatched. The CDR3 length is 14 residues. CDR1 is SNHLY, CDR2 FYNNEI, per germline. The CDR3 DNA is TGTGCCAGCAGAGGGACAGGGGGTAGGTACGAGCAGTACTTC. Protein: CASRGTGGRYEQYF.

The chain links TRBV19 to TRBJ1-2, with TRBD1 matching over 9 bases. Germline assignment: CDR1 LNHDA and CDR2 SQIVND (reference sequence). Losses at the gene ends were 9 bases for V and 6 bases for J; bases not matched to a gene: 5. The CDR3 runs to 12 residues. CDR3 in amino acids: CASSDRGDGYTF. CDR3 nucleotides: TGTGCCAGCTCCGACAGGGGGGATGGCTACACCTTC.

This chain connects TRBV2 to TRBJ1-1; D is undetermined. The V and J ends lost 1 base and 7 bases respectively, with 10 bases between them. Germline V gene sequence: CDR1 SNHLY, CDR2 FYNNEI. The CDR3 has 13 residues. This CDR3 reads CASSEGRTVEAFF. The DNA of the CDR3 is TGTGCCAGCAGTGAAGGTCGTACAGTTGAAGCTTTCTTT.

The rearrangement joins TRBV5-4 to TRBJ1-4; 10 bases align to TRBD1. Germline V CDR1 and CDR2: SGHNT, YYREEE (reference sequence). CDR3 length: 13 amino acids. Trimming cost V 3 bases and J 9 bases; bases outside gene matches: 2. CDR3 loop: CASSSDRGKKLFF. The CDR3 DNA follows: TGTGCCAGCAGCTCGGACAGGGGGAAAAAACTGTTTTTT. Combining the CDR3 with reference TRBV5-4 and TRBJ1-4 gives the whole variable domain ETGVTQSPTHLIKTRGQQVTLRCSSQSGHNTVSWYQQALGQGPQFIFQYYREEENGRGNFPPRFSGLQFPNYSSELNVNALELDDSALYLCASSSDRGKKLFFGSGTQLSVL.

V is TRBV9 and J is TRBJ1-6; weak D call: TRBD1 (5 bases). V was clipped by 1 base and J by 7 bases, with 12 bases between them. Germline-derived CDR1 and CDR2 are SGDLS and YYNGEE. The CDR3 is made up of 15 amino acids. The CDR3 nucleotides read TGTGCCAGCAGCGTATGGGGGAGCGGGAATTCACCCCTCCACTTT. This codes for CASSVWGSGNSPLHF.

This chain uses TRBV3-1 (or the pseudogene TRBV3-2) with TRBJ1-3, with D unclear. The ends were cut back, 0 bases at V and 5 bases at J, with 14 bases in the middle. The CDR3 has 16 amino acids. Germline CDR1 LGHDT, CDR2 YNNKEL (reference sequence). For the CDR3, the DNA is TGTGCCAGCAGCCAAGAAGATGAGGGCCCAAGAAACACCATATATTTT. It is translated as CASSQEDEGPRNTIYF.

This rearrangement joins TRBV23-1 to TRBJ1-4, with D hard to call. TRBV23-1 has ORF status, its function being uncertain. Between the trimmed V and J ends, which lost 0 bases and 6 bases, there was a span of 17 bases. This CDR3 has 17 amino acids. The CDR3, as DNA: TGCGCCAGCAGTCAATCTTCCCACCCCACTTTGGATGAAAAACTGTTTTTT. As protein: CASSQSSHPTLDEKLFF.

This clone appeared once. This chain's CDR3 is CASSLGHNSPLHF. In DNA form, the CDR3 reads TGTGCCAGCAGCTTAGGGCATAATTCACCCCTCCACTTT. The chain combines TRBV11-2 with TRBJ1-6; D remains unclear. The CDR3 covers 13 residues. Germline V gives CDR1 SGHAT, CDR2 FQNNGV. Trimming removed 1 base at V and 5 bases at J, with 3 bases between.

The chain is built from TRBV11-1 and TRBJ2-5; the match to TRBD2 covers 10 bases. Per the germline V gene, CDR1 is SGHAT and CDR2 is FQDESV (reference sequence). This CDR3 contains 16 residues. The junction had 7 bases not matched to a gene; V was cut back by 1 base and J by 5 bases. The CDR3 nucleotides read TGTGCCAGCAGCTTAGGGAGCGGGGGGGCCAGGGAGACCCAGTACTTC. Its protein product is CASSLGSGGARETQYF.

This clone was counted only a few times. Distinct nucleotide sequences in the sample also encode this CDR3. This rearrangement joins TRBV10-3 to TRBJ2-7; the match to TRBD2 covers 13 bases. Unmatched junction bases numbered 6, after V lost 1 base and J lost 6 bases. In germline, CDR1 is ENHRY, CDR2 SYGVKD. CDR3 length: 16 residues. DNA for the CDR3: TGTGCCATCAGTGAGTACCCGGGACTAGCGGGATCCGAGCAGTACTTC. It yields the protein CAISEYPGLAGSEQYF.

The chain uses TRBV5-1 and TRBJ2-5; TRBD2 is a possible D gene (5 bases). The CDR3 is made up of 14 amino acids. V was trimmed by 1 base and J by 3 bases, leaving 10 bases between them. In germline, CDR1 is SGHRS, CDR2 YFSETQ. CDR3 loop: CASSLLSGEETQYF. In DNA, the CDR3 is TGCGCCAGCAGCTTGTTAAGCGGCGAAGAGACCCAGTACTTC.

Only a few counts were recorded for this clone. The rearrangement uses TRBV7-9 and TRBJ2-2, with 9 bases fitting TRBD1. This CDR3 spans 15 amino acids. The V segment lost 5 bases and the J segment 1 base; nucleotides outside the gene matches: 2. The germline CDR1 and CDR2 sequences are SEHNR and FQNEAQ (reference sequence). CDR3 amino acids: CASSGDRVNTGELFF. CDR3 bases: TGTGCCAGCAGCGGGGACAGGGTGAACACCGGGGAGCTGTTTTTT.

The CDR3 here is CASSLSGGNYQPQHF. In DNA, the CDR3 is TGTGCCAGCAGCTTAAGCGGGGGCAACTATCAGCCCCAGCATTTT. The V call is TRBV11-2, the J call TRBJ1-5; D may be TRBD1 (6 bases). The CDR3 contains 15 residues. CDR1 SGHAT and CDR2 FQNNGV come from the germline V gene. Trimming shortened V by 2 bases and J by 5 bases, and 13 bases separated the two germline ends.

The CDR3 bases are TGTGCCAGCAGCCAACTAGCGGGGGGCCTTAATGAGCAGTTCTTC. Translating it yields CASSQLAGGLNEQFF. The rearrangement uses TRBV3-1 (or the pseudogene TRBV3-2) and TRBJ2-1; 11 bases are shared with TRBD2. Germline V lookup: CDR1 LGHDT, CDR2 YNNKEL (reference sequence). J gave up 7 bases and V 2 bases, and 4 bases lay outside the gene matches. This CDR3 region has 15 residues.

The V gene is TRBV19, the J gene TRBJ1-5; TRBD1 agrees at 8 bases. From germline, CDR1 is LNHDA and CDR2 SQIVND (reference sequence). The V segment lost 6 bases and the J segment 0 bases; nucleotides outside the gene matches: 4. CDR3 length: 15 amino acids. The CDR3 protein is CASSGTGGSNQPQHF. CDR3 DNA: TGTGCCAGTAGCGGTACAGGGGGTAGCAATCAGCCCCAGCATTTT.

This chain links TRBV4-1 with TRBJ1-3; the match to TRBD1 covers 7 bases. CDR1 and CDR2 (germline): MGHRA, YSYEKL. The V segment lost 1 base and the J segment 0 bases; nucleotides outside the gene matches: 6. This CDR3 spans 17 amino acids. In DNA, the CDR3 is TGCGCCAGCAGCCAAGGGAAGGGGGCAATCTCTGGAAACACCATATATTTT. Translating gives CASSQGKGAISGNTIYF.

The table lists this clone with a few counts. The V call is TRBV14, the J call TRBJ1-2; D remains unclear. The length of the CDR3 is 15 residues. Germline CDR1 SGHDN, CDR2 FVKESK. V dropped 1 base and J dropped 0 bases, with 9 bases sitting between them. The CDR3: CASSQGYRSNYGYTF. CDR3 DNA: TGTGCCAGCAGCCAAGGCTACCGATCTAACTATGGCTACACCTTC.

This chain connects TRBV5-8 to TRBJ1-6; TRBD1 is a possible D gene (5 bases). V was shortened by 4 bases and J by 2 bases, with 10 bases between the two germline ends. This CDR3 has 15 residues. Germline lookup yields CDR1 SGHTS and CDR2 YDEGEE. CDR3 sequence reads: CASSPRGTYNSPLHF. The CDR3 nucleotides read TGTGCCAGCAGCCCCCGGGGGACCTATAATTCACCCCTCCACTTT. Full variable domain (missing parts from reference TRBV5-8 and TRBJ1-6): EAGVTQSPTHLIKTRGQQATLRCSPISGHTSVYWYQQALGLGLQFLLWYDEGEERNRGNFPPRFSGRQFPNYSSELNVNALELEDSALYLCASSPRGTYNSPLHFGNGTRLTVT.

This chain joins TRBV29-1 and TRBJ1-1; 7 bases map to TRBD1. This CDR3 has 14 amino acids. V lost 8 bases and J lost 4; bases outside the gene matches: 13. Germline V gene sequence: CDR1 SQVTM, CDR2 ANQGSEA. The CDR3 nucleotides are TGCAGCTCGTCTCGGGGCAGGGGGATCACTGAAGCTTTCTTT. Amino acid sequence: CSSSRGRGITEAFF.

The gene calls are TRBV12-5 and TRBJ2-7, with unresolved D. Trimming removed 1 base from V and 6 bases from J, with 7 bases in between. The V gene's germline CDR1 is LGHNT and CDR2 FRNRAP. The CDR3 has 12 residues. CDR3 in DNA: TGTGCTAGTGGTTTGGAGAGGTCCGAGCAGTACTTC. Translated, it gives CASGLERSEQYF.

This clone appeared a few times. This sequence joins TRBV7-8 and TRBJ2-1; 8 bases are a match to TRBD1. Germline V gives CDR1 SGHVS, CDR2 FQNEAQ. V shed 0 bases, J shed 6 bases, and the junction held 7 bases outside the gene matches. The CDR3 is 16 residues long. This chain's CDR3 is CASSLAPGGIVNEQFF. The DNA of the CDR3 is TGTGCCAGCAGCTTAGCGCCAGGGGGCATTGTCAATGAGCAGTTCTTC.

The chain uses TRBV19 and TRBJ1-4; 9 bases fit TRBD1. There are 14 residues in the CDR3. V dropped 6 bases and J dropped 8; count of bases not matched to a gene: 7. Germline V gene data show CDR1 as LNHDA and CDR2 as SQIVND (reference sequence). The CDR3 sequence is CASSDTGGREKLFF. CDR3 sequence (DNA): TGTGCCAGTAGCGACACAGGGGGCCGGGAAAAACTGTTTTTT.